This T cell receptor (beta chain) stems from a study of persistence of HIV-infected CD4 T cells. The V end was cut by 6 bases, the J end by 6 bases, with 20 bases between. Germline V gene lookup returns CDR1 SNHLY and CDR2 FYNNEI. The CDR3 covers 15 residues. Points on this clone: The antigen is not known.

The immunoSEQ assay was version 4, run in survey mode. Repertoires were generated with immunoSEQ multiplex PCR, while TCRdb's copy carries only in-frame clones and drops some. The table has fewer than 20,000 clones, around 82% seen once; the top ten hold under 8%. Lysates of CMV-infected fibroblasts at around 10 ug/mL stimulated these cells. Sorting of responding CD4+ T cells relied on upregulated CD40 ligand together with CD69. Undetectable plasma HIV-1 RNA below 50 copies/mL lasted at least 4 years. V is TRBV2 and J is TRBJ1-1; maybe TRBD1 (6 bases). The sample here was CD4+ T cells sorted from PBMCs after approximately 19-hour stimulation, taken from a patient who received antiretroviral therapy. The TCR comes from an adult man with HIV who was CMV-seropositive. The CDR3: CASREKGGLVSEAFF. CDR3 sequence (DNA): TGTGCCAGCAGAGAGAAGGGGGGGTTAGTCTCTGAAGCTTTCTTT.